The source of this T cell receptor beta chain is a study of PD-L1 blockade in urothelial cancer. The time point here: pretreatment peripheral blood. The sample holds a few counts of this clone. This table comes from immunoSEQ multiplex PCR, and its TCRdb copy is limited to in-frame clones, with some not included. The table records some 46,000 clones, 80% of them present only once. Trimming cost V 7 bases and J 0 bases, with 12 bases left between them. In germline, CDR1 is SNHLY, CDR2 FYNNEI. The CDR3 extends over 14 amino acids. Specimen: PBMCs, collected around atezolizumab (anti-PD-L1) treatment. The receptor's source is a man in his sixties with urothelial cancer. V is TRBV2 and J is TRBJ1-1; D is perhaps TRBD1 (6 bases). The DNA of the CDR3 is TGTGCCAGCAACGGACAGTTCATGAACACTGAAGCTTTCTTT. Translating gives CASNGQFMNTEAFF.